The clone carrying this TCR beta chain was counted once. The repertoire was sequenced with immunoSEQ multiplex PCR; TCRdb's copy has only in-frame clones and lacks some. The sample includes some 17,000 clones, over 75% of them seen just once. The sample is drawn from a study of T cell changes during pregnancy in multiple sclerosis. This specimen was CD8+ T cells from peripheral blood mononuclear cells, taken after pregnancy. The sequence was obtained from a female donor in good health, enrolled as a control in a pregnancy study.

The CDR3 region is CASSDLAGAQGGNTGELFF. CDR3 DNA: TGTGCCAGCAGTGACCTCGCGGGAGCCCAAGGTGGTAACACCGGGGAGCTGTTTTTT. The V gene is TRBV6-4, the J gene TRBJ2-2, with 7 positions matching TRBD2. V lost 2 bases and J lost 2; bases outside the gene matches: 14. CDR3 length equals 19 residues. Germline loops: CDR1 MRHNA, CDR2 SNTAGT.